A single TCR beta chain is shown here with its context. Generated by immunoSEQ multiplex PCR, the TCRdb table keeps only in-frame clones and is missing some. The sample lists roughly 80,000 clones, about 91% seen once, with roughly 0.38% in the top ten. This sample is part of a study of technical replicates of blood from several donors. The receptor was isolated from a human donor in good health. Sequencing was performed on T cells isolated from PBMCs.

Here the CDR3 reads CASNTYNEQFF. For the CDR3, the DNA is TGCGCCAGCAATACCTACAATGAGCAGTTCTTC. The chain recombines TRBV10-2 with TRBJ2-1; D is unresolved. Looked up from germline, CDR1 is WSHSY and CDR2 is SAAADI. Trimming removed 7 bases at V and 2 bases at J, with 3 bases between. The length of the CDR3 is 11 residues.